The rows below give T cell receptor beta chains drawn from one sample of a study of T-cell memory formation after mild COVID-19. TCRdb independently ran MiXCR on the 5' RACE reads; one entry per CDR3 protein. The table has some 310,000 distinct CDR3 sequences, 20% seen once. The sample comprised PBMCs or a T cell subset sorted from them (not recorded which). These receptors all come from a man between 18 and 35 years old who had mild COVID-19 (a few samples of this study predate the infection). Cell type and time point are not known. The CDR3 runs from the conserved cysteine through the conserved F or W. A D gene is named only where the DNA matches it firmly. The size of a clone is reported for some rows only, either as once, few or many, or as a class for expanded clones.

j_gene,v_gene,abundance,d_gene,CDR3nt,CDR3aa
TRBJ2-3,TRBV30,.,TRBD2,TGTTCCTGGACCCGGGGCAGCGGGGGGTACACAGATACGCAGTATTTT,CSWTRGSGGYTDTQYF
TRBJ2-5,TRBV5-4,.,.,TGTGCCAGCAGGGATCGGCGGGAAGAGACCCAGTACTTC,CASRDRREETQYF
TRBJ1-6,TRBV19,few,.,TGTGCCAGTAGCCAGGTGAATTCACCCCTCCACTTT,CASSQVNSPLHF
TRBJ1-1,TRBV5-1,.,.,TGCGCCAGCAAGCTTGGGAGTGTAAGTAACACTGAAGCTTTCTTT,CASKLGSVSNTEAFF
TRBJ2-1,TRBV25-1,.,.,TGTGCCAGCAGTGTGGGCCTCCTGGAGCAGTTCTTC,CASSVGLLEQFF
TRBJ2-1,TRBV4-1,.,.,TGCGCCAGCAGCCCGGGCAGGGGAAGGACCTACAATGAGCAGTTCTTC,CASSPGRGRTYNEQFF
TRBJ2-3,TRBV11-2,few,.,TGTGCCAGCAGCTTAGATCTAATTGGGGGGCGAGATACGCAGTATTTT,CASSLDLIGGRDTQYF
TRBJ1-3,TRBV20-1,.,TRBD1,TGCAGTGCCAGACAGGGTTCGGGAAACACCATATATTTT,CSARQGSGNTIYF
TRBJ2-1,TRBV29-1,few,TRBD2,TGCAGCGTTGAGAGCGGGGGGGCTAATGAGCAGTTCTTC,CSVESGGANEQFF
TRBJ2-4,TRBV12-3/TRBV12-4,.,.,TGTGCCAGCAGTAAGGCCCGGGTGGACATTCAGTACTTC,CASSKARVDIQYF
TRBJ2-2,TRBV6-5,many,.,TGTGCCAGCAGTGGGCGTGGGGAGCTGTTTTTT,CASSGRGELFF
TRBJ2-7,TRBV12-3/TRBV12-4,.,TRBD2,TGTGCCAGCAGACGCCGCGGGACTAGCTTGTCTGAGCAGTACTTC,CASRRRGTSLSEQYF
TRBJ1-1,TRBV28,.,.,TGTGCCAGCATAGGACCGCAGAACACTGAAGCTTTCTTT,CASIGPQNTEAFF
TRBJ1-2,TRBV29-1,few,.,TGCAGCGTTCCCTTCGTAGGGGACCCGGGCTACACCTTC,CSVPFVGDPGYTF
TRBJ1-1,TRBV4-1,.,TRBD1,TGCGCCAGCAGCCAAGTGGGACAGCAATACACTGAAGCTTTCTTT,CASSQVGQQYTEAFF
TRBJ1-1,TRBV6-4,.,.,TGTGCCAGCAGTATGGAGGAGAACACTGAAGCTTTCTTT,CASSMEENTEAFF
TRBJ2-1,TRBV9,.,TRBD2,TGTGCCAGCAGCGTAGGTTGGCTAGCGGGGGGCGGTGAGCAGTTCTTC,CASSVGWLAGGGEQFF
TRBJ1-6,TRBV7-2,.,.,TGTGCCAGCAGCTTGATGGCCACGGGTCATTCACCCCTCCACTTT,CASSLMATGHSPLHF
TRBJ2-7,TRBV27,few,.,TGTGCCAGCAGTTTATACGGCGAGCAGTACTTC,CASSLYGEQYF
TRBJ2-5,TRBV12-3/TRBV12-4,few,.,TGTGCCAGCAGCTCCCCCACACGGGAGACCCAGTACTTC,CASSSPTRETQYF
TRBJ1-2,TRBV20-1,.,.,TGCAGTGCTGCCGGGGGAGACTTC,CSAAGGDF
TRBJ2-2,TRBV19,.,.,TGTGCCAGTAGTATGCGGGCCAGGAACACCGGGGAGCTGTTTTTT,CASSMRARNTGELFF
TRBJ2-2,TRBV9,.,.,TGTGCCAGCAGCGTAGGGTGGGGACTTAACACCGGGGAGCTGTTTTTT,CASSVGWGLNTGELFF
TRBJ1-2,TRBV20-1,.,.,TGCAGTGCTGGGGCCTCCTCCTATGGCTACACCTTC,CSAGASSYGYTF
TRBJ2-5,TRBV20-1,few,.,TGCAGTGCTAGAGCGGGGAGGGGGGTCCAAGAGACCCAGTACTTC,CSARAGRGVQETQYF
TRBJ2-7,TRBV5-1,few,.,TGCGCCAGCAGCTTCTCGGGGGGCCCCTACGAGCAGTACTTC,CASSFSGGPYEQYF
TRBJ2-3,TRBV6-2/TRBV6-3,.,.,TGTGCCAGCAATCGGGGGGCGCAAGATACGCAGTATTTT,CASNRGAQDTQYF
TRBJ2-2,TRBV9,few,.,TGTGCCAGCAGCGTATTCGGTGCGCCGAAGGCGAACACCGGGGAGCTGTTTTTT,CASSVFGAPKANTGELFF
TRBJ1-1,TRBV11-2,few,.,TGTGCCAGCAGCTTAAGGGGACGGGGGCGATGGGGGAACACTGAAGCTTTCTTT,CASSLRGRGRWGNTEAFF
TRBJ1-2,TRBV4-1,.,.,TGCGCCAGCAGCCAAGATCTTAGGCCAGTTGTTTTGTATGGCTACACCTTC,CASSQDLRPVVLYGYTF
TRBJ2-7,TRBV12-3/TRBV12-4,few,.,TGTGCCAGCAGTACGGACGGGATTTACGAGCAGTACTTC,CASSTDGIYEQYF
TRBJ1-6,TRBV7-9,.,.,TGTGCCAGCAGCTGGGAGGACACTAATTCACCCCTCCACTTT,CASSWEDTNSPLHF
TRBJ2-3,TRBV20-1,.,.,TGCAGTGCTAGAGACAGGGGAGGAACAGATACGCAGTATTTT,CSARDRGGTDTQYF
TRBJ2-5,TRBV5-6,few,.,TGTGCCAGCAGGGGGTACTGGCTCGACATGGGGGGCCAAGAGACCCAGTACTTC,CASRGYWLDMGGQETQYF
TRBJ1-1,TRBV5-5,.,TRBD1,TGTGCCAGCAGCTTAACGGGACAGGGGGGAACTGAAGCTTTCTTT,CASSLTGQGGTEAFF
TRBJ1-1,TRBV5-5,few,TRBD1,TGTGCCAGCAGTTCGACCGGGACAGGGGATTTCTTT,CASSSTGTGDFF
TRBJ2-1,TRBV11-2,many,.,TGTGCCAGCAGCCCCTGGGGGGGCGGGGGCACCGGGGATGAGCAGTTCTTC,CASSPWGGGGTGDEQFF
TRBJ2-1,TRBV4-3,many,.,TGCGCCAGCAGCCAAGATGGGGTCAGCTGGGAGTACAATGAGCAGTTCTTC,CASSQDGVSWEYNEQFF
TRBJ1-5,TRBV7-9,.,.,TGTGCCAGCAGCCCAACGGGAGGGAACGATCAGCCCCAGCATTTT,CASSPTGGNDQPQHF
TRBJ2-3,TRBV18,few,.,TGTGCCAGCTCACCGGTGGCTGCCTGGGATACGCAGTATTTT,CASSPVAAWDTQYF
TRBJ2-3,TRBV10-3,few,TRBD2,TGTGCCATCAGTGTTGATGGGGGGGGAGATACGCAGTATTTT,CAISVDGGGDTQYF
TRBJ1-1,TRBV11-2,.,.,TGTGCCAGCAGCATAAGACGCGGAGGGGGATTTTTCACTGAAGCTTTCTTT,CASSIRRGGGFFTEAFF
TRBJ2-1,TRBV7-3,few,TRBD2,TGTGCCAGCAGCTTTGGAGCGGGGGGGCGAAGTGAGCAGTTCTTC,CASSFGAGGRSEQFF
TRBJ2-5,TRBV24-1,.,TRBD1,TGTGCCACCAGTGATCGGACGGACAGGGGGCGCGAGGAGACCCAGTACTTC,CATSDRTDRGREETQYF
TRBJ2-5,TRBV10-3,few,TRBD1,TGTGCCATCAGGGGGGACAGGTCCGGGGAGACCCAGTACTTC,CAIRGDRSGETQYF
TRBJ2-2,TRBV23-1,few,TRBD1,TGCGCCAGCAGTCCGAGGACAGGGTGGAACACCGGGGAGCTGTTTTTT,CASSPRTGWNTGELFF
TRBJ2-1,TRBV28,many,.,TGTGCCAGCAGCACCGGGGCATACAATGAGCAGTTCTTC,CASSTGAYNEQFF
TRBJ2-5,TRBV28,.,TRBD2,TGTGCCACCGGGACTAACCAAGAGACCCAGTACTTC,CATGTNQETQYF